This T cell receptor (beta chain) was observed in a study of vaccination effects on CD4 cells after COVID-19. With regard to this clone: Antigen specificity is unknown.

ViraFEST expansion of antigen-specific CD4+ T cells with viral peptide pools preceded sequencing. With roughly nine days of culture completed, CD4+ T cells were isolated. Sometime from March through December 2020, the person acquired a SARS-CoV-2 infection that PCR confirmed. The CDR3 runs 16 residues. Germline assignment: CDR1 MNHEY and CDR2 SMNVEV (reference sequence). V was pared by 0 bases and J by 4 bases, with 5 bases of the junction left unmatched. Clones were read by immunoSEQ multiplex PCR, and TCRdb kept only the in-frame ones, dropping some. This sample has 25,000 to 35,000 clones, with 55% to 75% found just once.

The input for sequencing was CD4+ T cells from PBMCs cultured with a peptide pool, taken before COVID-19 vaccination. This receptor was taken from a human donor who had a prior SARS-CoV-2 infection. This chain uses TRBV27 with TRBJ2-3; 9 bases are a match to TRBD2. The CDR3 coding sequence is TGTGCCAGCAGTTTATCACTAGCGGGTTCAGCAGATACGCAGTATTTT. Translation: CASSLSLAGSADTQYF.